This T cell receptor beta chain originates from a study of response to subunit inactivated influenza vaccine. Study results and limitations: Authors suggested few new T cells are recruited by each seasonal influenza vaccination.

This CDR3 region has 14 residues. TCRdb re-called the RT-PCR reads with MiXCR, one entry per CDR3 protein. This sample yields hundreds of thousands of distinct CDR3 sequences, of which 7.5% to 8.5% are seen a single time; 10% to 15% belongs to the top ten. Regarding this clonotype: Its cognate antigen is unknown. The junction departs from the called germline gene at one end, perhaps through a read error.

This TCR derives from a man aged 50-75 years who received an inactivated influenza vaccine. The source material was PBMCs from blood, sampled about 24 months after vaccination. The chain recombines TRBV12-3 or TRBV12-4 with TRBJ1-3; weak D call: TRBD1 (6 bases). The chain's CDR3 is CASSGQSSGDTIYF. Here the CDR3 DNA reads TGTGCCAGCAGTGGACAGAGCTCTGGAGACACCATATATTTT.